This TCR beta chain emerged from a study of T-cell reconstitution after alpha-beta-depleted transplantation in children. This clonotype turned up a few times. A TCRbeta library incorporating unique molecular identifiers was prepared. TCRdb fed the PCR reads into MiXCR, producing one record per CDR3 protein. The data contain nearly 200,000 distinct CDR3 sequences, 6.3% of them singletons. This sequence was found in a girl in the first two years of life with combined immunodeficiency, due to receive a stem cell transplant. The source was PBMCs, collected before TCRalphabeta/CD19-depleted stem cell transplant.

CDR3 in amino acids: CASNTAGLAGGGEQFF. The CDR3 DNA follows: TGTGCCAGCAACACCGCGGGACTAGCGGGAGGAGGTGAGCAGTTCTTC. This chain connects TRBV6-5 to TRBJ2-1, with 15 bases aligning to TRBD2. J gave up 9 bases and V 7 bases, and 10 bases lay outside the gene matches. The germline V gene encodes CDR1 MNHEY and CDR2 SVGAGI. This CDR3 contains 16 residues.